The text below deals with one TCR beta chain. This clonotype was counted ten times or more. What this receptor recognizes is not known. No much larger clone exists at a distance of one base, and base qualities are not known. The receptor library was made with RACE. Data came from a NextSeq 500. During library preparation, unique molecular identifiers were attached to individual cDNA molecules so that TCRs could be counted in a quantitative, reproducible way. Per the original workflow: The median number of TCRs per sample was roughly 100,000, ranging from roughly 23,224 to 690,600. V, J and CDR3 annotation of the TCR reads was carried out using the Decombinator software suite. For PS versus PT1 abundance plots, all samples were subsampled to the same number of TCRs (28,000). TCRs were defined as expanded if absent before sensitization and observed at least eight times at the 2-week time point. The raw public data were reprocessed by TCRdb itself: fastp quality trimming at Q25, MiXCR clonotype calling, in-frame beta chains only. For every CDR3 protein sequence, its rows merge into one entry that carries the most common genes and DNA. TCRdb assigned the V and J calls; the authors' analysis was not used. Counted in this sample were fewer than 50,000 distinct CDR3 sequences; under 4.5% of them appeared once. Around 26% of the sample belongs to the ten largest clones.

This sample was taken from a study of human T cells and chemical hapten exposure (dated by TCRdb to 2020 to 2022). For the wider study: For sensitization, 2% DPC in acetone was applied to a 2 cm by 2 cm area of upper inner arm skin. From each blood RNA sample, both TCR alpha and TCR beta chains were sequenced. Patch testing on the upper back used Finn chambers containing 0.01% DPC, with scoring done after 6 days according to International Contact Dermatitis Research Group standards. Libraries were combined into a pool for sequencing, and differences in TCR yield between samples came mainly from small differences in library volumes within the pool. For TCR sequencing, blood came from some 31 alopecia patients at anywhere from one to four time points (pre-sensitization, 2, 6 and 24 weeks). Weekly therapeutic DPC doses were additionally applied to the scalp of patients throughout the approximately 25-week study period. In alopecia patients, the study followed how the peripheral blood TCR repertoire changed in vivo over primary and secondary sensitization to diphenylcyclopropenone (DPC), a hapten. Blood samples were taken from patients before sensitization (week 0) and then at 2, 6 and about 24 weeks after DPC sensitization. The mostly female patient cohort included alopecia areata with under or over 50% scalp involvement, alopecia totalis and alopecia universalis.

V and J are trimmed by 3 bases and 7 bases, and the gene matches miss 8 bases of the junction. From its cysteine to its phenylalanine, the CDR3 spans 15 amino acids. CDR3 DNA is the only sequence kept; it has 45 bases, read in frame from the first base. Via the germline V gene (reference sequence), CDR1 is DFQATT and CDR2 SNEGSKA. The time point label on this specimen signifies: patch test 1, 2 weeks after DPC sensitization. The sample's treatment or condition label, decoded: therapeutic diphenylcyclopropenone sensitization with weekly scalp DPC. Unfractionated whole blood was collected in Tempus Blood RNA tubes, and total RNA was extracted from that blood. At each patch-test visit, blood was drawn before the patch test was applied. Eligible patients were aged 18 to 70, diagnosed with alopecia, deemed suitable for DPC therapy, and excluded if pregnant. General study outcomes and caveats: DPC sensitization did not change how many TCRs were above 1 in 1000 frequency, and no evidence was found of alterations in global repertoire structure. Alopecia, a presumed autoimmune disease, was present in all patients, so the immune response of the patients might differ from that of healthy individuals. Patch test score was positively correlated with the number of PT1 expanded TCRs, with significance at thresholds 8, 16 and 32 but not at 4. Repeated subsampling changed both the strength of the expansion versus patch-test correlation and the threshold at which the correlation became significant. Expanded TCRs formed significantly more large CDR3 similarity clusters than pre-sensitization or healthy control sets, consistent with antigen-driven responses.

Sequences were derived from whole blood, sampled in connection with sensitization to the hapten diphenylcyclopropenone (DPC). This chain is built from TRBV20-1 and TRBJ2-1, and TRBD2 matches 11 of the central bases. This clonotype was sampled from a man over 45 with alopecia areata. Some clones in this sample may be carry-over from other donors' samples. The DNA sequence is given as TGCAGTGCTAGGATTAGCGGGAGGGCCGAAAATGAGCAGTTCTTC. Its protein is CSARISGRAENEQFF.